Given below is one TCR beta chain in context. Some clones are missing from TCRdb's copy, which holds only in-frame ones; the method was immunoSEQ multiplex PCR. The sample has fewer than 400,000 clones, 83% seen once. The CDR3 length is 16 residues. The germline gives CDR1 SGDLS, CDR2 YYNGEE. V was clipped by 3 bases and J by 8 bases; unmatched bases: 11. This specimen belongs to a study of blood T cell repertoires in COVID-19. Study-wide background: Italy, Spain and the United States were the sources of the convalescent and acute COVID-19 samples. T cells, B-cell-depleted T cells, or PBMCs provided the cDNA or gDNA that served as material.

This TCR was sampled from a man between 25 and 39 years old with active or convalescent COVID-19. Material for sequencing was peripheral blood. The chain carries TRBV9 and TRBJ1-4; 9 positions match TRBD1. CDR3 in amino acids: CASSALTQGAWEKLFF. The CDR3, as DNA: TGTGCCAGCAGCGCTTTGACACAGGGGGCTTGGGAAAAACTGTTTTTT.